These T cell receptor beta chains were read from a single sample in a study of T-cell reconstitution after alpha-beta-depleted transplantation in children. TCRdb called the PCR reads again in MiXCR, with one record for every CDR3 protein. The table has 40,000 to 55,000 distinct CDR3 sequences, about 9% seen once. The sequencing here drew on PBMCs, mostly from graft donor cells, taken 60 days after TCRalphabeta/CD19-depleted stem cell transplant. The receptors were gathered from a male patient between 2 and 9 years old who had a stem cell transplant for chronic granulomatous disease, so the T cells may come from the graft donor. The CDR3 runs from the conserved cysteine through the conserved F or W. Fields, in order: CDR3 length, V gene, D gene, clone size, J gene, CDR3 DNA, CDR3 protein. D genes are given only for firm matches. A row's size may be missing; if present it is once, few, many or a size class.

12	TRBV11-2	-	many	TRBJ1-1	TGTGCCAGCAGCTTGGGGGTAAGGGAAGCTTTCTTT	CASSLGVREAFF
16	TRBV11-2	-	many	TRBJ2-1	TGTGCCAGCAGCCGAGGAGGGCCCAGCTCCTACAATGAGCAGTTCTTC	CASSRGGPSSYNEQFF
20	TRBV6-1	TRBD1	many	TRBJ1-5	TGTGCCAGCAGTGAATTGAGCATAGGTACAGGGGGCGGAATAATCCAACCCCAGCATTTT	CASSELSIGTGGGIIQPQHF
12	TRBV20-1	-	few	TRBJ1-5	TGCAGTGCCTCGGAGCCTACACAGCCCCAGCATTTT	CSASEPTQPQHF
14	TRBV6-1	TRBD1	many	TRBJ2-5	TGTGCCAGCAGGGGACAGTCCTTCTCGGAGACCCAGTACTTC	CASRGQSFSETQYF
13	TRBV7-3	TRBD2	-	TRBJ2-1	TGTGCCAGCAGCTCCCGGGGGGGCGGCGAGCAGTTCTTC	CASSSRGGGEQFF
17	TRBV5-6	-	many	TRBJ2-1	TGTGCCAGCAGCTCCGAGCAAGGTTATCCCCATTACAATGAGCAGTTCTTC	CASSSEQGYPHYNEQFF
14	TRBV7-9	-	many	TRBJ2-7	TGTGCCAGCAGTAGTCAGCTTGACTCCTACGAGCAGTACTTC	CASSSQLDSYEQYF
14	TRBV3-1	-	many	TRBJ2-1	TGTGCCAGCAGCCAAGGGTTGGCTAAAAATGAGCAGTTCTTC	CASSQGLAKNEQFF
11	TRBV28	-	few	TRBJ1-1	TGTGCCAGCAGTGCGAGGGTTGAAGCTTTCTTT	CASSARVEAFF
18	TRBV5-4	-	once	TRBJ1-1	TGTGCCAGCAGCTCGGGGCGATCACAGGGTTCATTGAACACTGAAGCTTTCTTT	CASSSGRSQGSLNTEAFF
11	TRBV20-1	-	once	TRBJ2-3	TGCAGTGCAACGAGGGGGGATACGCAGTATTTT	CSATRGDTQYF
16	TRBV29-1	TRBD1	many	TRBJ2-1	TGCAGCGTTCAAGTGGACAGGGGAAAAAGAGTCAATGAGCAGTTCTTC	CSVQVDRGKRVNEQFF
15	TRBV4-3	-	many	TRBJ1-5	TGCGCCAGCAGCCAAGTGCCTGACGGTAATCAGCCCCAGCATTTT	CASSQVPDGNQPQHF
17	TRBV12-3/TRBV12-4	-	many	TRBJ2-7	TGTGCCAGCAGTTTAGGTAACCGGGGCCGCTCCTCCTACGAGCAGTACTTC	CASSLGNRGRSSYEQYF
14	TRBV11-2	-	medium-sized	TRBJ2-7	TGTGCCAGCAGCCCTACAGGGAACGGGTACGAGCAGTACTTC	CASSPTGNGYEQYF
15	TRBV5-1	-	many	TRBJ2-5	TGCGCCAGCAGCTTGCACCCGCAGGACCAAGAGACCCAGTACTTC	CASSLHPQDQETQYF
17	TRBV7-2	-	many	TRBJ2-3	TGTGCCAGCAGCTTGGGTAACCGGGACCCCAACACAGATACGCAGTATTTT	CASSLGNRDPNTDTQYF
15	TRBV6-2/TRBV6-3	TRBD2	-	TRBJ2-7	TGTGCCAGCAGAATAGCCGGGACTAGCAACTACGAGCAGTACTTC	CASRIAGTSNYEQYF
17	TRBV7-6	TRBD2	many	TRBJ2-3	TGTGCCAGCAGCCCAGGTCCTAGCGGGAGAGGGACCCCAGGGGAGTATTTT	CASSPGPSGRGTPGEYF
15	TRBV4-2	-	few	TRBJ2-7	TGTGCCAGCAGCCAAGATCCAAGGACTACGGACGAGCAGTACTTC	CASSQDPRTTDEQYF
15	TRBV20-1	-	many	TRBJ2-1	TGCAGTGCTAGACGTTCCGGGACTCAAAAGAATGAGCAGTTCTTC	CSARRSGTQKNEQFF
14	TRBV6-5	TRBD2	-	TRBJ2-7	TGTGCCAGCAGTTGGGGCGGGGGGAACTACAAGCAGTACTTC	CASSWGGGNYKQYF
13	TRBV9	-	many	TRBJ2-3	TGTGCCAGCAGCGTAAGCCTCGAGGGGTCGCAGTATTTT	CASSVSLEGSQYF
13	TRBV27	-	medium-sized	TRBJ2-7	TGTGCCAGCTCCTCCGGGGCCTCCTACGAGCAGTACTTC	CASSSGASYEQYF
17	TRBV11-2	-	few	TRBJ1-4	TGTGCCAGCAGCTTAGTCGGCAGGGGACGGACTAATGAAAAACTGTTTTTT	CASSLVGRGRTNEKLFF
15	TRBV18	-	many	TRBJ2-5	TGTGCCAGCTCACCCCTACCGGAGGCCCAAGAGACCCAGTACTTC	CASSPLPEAQETQYF
16	TRBV11-2	-	many	TRBJ1-3	TGTGCCAGCAGCGAGGGGATTTTAGCGTCTGGAAACACCATATATTTT	CASSEGILASGNTIYF
17	TRBV6-5	TRBD1	many	TRBJ2-3	TGTGCCAGCAGTTACCTTGACAGGGGTCCCTCGGGGGATACGCAGTATTTT	CASSYLDRGPSGDTQYF
15	TRBV7-2	TRBD1	many	TRBJ2-7	TGTGCCAGCAGCTCCGGACCGACAGGGTGGTACGAGCAGTACTTC	CASSSGPTGWYEQYF
16	TRBV28	-	-	TRBJ1-4	TGTGCCAGCTCTTCGGCCAGGGGAGCAACTAATGAAAAACTGTTTTTT	CASSSARGATNEKLFF
15	TRBV27	TRBD2	-	TRBJ2-1	TGTGCCAGCAGTTTATCAACGGGAGGGCCATATGAGCAGTTCTTC	CASSLSTGGPYEQFF
13	TRBV2	-	-	TRBJ1-6	TGTGCCTGCCGGGGGGATGGAGATTCACCCCTCCACTTT	CACRGDGDSPLHF
15	TRBV7-9	TRBD1	-	TRBJ2-1	TGTGCCAGCAGCTCCGGGACAGGGTTCTACAATGAGCAGTTCTTC	CASSSGTGFYNEQFF
16	TRBV20-1	TRBD2	-	TRBJ2-1	TGCAGTGCTACACGTCCTAGCGGGGTTACCTACAATGAGCAGTTCTTC	CSATRPSGVTYNEQFF
14	TRBV5-1	-	many	TRBJ2-3	TGCGCCAGCAGCTTGAGCGCGAGCACAGATACGCAGTATTTT	CASSLSASTDTQYF
14	TRBV19	TRBD1	many	TRBJ2-7	TGTGCCAGTAGTATAGGACAGGGCAGCGGCGAGCAGTACTTC	CASSIGQGSGEQYF
16	TRBV5-1	TRBD2	many	TRBJ2-3	TGCGCCAGCAGCCCAGTAGCGGGGCCGGGGACAGATACGCAGTATTTT	CASSPVAGPGTDTQYF
18	TRBV7-3	TRBD2	many	TRBJ2-3	TGTGCCAGCAGCCAGGGGGGGGCTAGCGGGAGCTACACAGATACGCAGTATTTT	CASSQGGASGSYTDTQYF
15	TRBV18	TRBD2	few	TRBJ2-3	TGTGCCAGCTCACGGGGGACTAGCGGGAGTGATACGCAGTATTTT	CASSRGTSGSDTQYF
18	TRBV28	-	-	TRBJ1-3	TGTGCCAGCAGGTTGAGGTCTTCGGGCACCCCCTCTGGAAACACCATATATTTT	CASRLRSSGTPSGNTIYF
14	TRBV4-3	-	many	TRBJ1-1	TGCGCCAGCAGCCCGAAGACAGGTTCCGCTGAAGCTTTCTTT	CASSPKTGSAEAFF
13	TRBV7-2	-	-	TRBJ2-2	TGTGCCAGCAGCTTAGGATATTCGGGGGAGCTGTTTTTT	CASSLGYSGELFF
15	TRBV9	TRBD1	many	TRBJ1-2	TGTGCCAGCAGCTCGGGACAGGGACTTAACTATGGCTACACCTTC	CASSSGQGLNYGYTF
13	TRBV10-3	-	many	TRBJ2-7	TGTGCCATCAGTGAGGGCAGACCCTACGAGCAGTACTTC	CAISEGRPYEQYF
18	TRBV12-3/TRBV12-4	TRBD2	-	TRBJ2-3	TGTGCCCTCAGTTTAGTGGCGGGAGGGCCAGTAGGGACAGATACGCAGTATTTT	CALSLVAGGPVGTDTQYF
15	TRBV12-3/TRBV12-4	TRBD2	many	TRBJ2-1	TGTGCCAGCAGTGGGGGGACTAGCCCCCACAATGAGCAGTTCTTC	CASSGGTSPHNEQFF